Detailed here is one T cell receptor (beta chain). Its antigen is unknown. Base qualities are not at hand, and no much larger clone is one base apart. The data were taken from a study of T cell changes during pregnancy in multiple sclerosis (dated by TCRdb to between 2018 and 2020). The study in broad terms: In women with multiple sclerosis, the researchers looked at how the T cell repertoire shifted as pregnancy progressed.

The CDR3 starts with the cysteine, ends with the phenylalanine, and has 14 residues. Kept here is only the CDR3 DNA, which spans 42 bases and is read in frame from base 1. CDR1 and CDR2 were assigned from the germline V gene (reference sequence) as WNHNN and SYGVQD. V is shortened by 4 bases, J by 2 bases, and the region joining them spans 11 bases. Library preparation employed the immunoSEQ multiplex PCR assay. TCRdb obtained this table from immuneACCESS and retained in-frame rearrangements with V and J assigned. These tables miss some clones; where compared with another copy, unresolved V genes account for less than half of the shortfall, and the remainder is unexplained. The sample table contains approximately 63,000 clones; only one count was recorded for 90% to 95% of them. The ten top clones hold over 1% of the sample.

This specimen was peripheral blood, taken after pregnancy. The rearranged chain carries TRBV10-1 and TRBJ1-2; no confident D gene assignment can be made. This TCR was recovered from a female donor in good health, enrolled as a control in a pregnancy study. CDR3 loop: CASSVEGDNYGYTF. The sequenced DNA: TGCGCCAGCAGTGTCGAGGGAGACAACTATGGCTACACCTTC.